A selection of T cell receptor beta chains follows, all from one sample in a study of blood T cell repertoires in COVID-19. Sequencing was performed with immunoSEQ multiplex PCR; in TCRdb, only in-frame clones are kept and a portion is missing. The table shows 100,000 to 150,000 clones, with about 94% occurring only once. The specimen sequenced was peripheral blood. These receptors came from a man between 45 and 60 years old with COVID-19, enrolled during active disease. Each CDR3 is given with its conserved first and last residue.

CDR3: CASSLVGGTEAFF; V: TRBV11-3
CDR3: CASSPGQPTDTQYF; V: TRBV11-2
CDR3: CASSAGLAQNTGELFF; V: TRBV2
CDR3: CASSPSTVQETQYF; V: TRBV7-2
CDR3: CASSLAVSRGYTF; V: TRBV5-5
CDR3: CASSPLGGRLYNEQFF; V: TRBV7-9
CDR3: CASSQVTDRLKLVHEQFF; V: TRBV4-3
CDR3: CATSLTGLAGELFF; V: TRBV15
CDR3: CASSPGTGIDTDTQYF; V: TRBV18
CDR3: CASSSGVETQYF; V: TRBV11-1
CDR3: CASSKMEGSIVATNEKLFF; V: TRBV21-1
CDR3: CASSLTGGTEAFF; V: TRBV6-2/TRBV6-3
CDR3: CASRKGGETQYF; V: TRBV12-3/TRBV12-4
CDR3: CASSARDRGPLGANVLTF; V: TRBV3-1/TRBV3-2
CDR3: CASSPLAAYEQYF; V: TRBV3-1/TRBV3-2
CDR3: CASSPGTSGSSEQFF; V: TRBV7-3
CDR3: CASSTRLAGGDEQFF; V: TRBV7-9